This paragraph covers one T cell receptor (beta chain) sequence. Its specificity is not known. One entry per CDR3 protein results from TCRdb running MiXCR on the 5' RACE reads. The data contain hundreds of thousands of distinct CDR3 sequences, around a sixth of them singletons. CDR3 length equals 17 residues. J was trimmed by 5 bases and V by 0 bases; bases with no gene match: 8. Germline assignment: CDR1 DFQATT and CDR2 SNEGSKA (reference sequence). This entry comes from a study of identical twins. Study outcomes and limitations: Out-of-frame alpha sequences that twins shared showed excess low generation probability.

This sample also appeared in a second study, on T cells expressing NK-cell markers.

The sequence was collected from a woman aged 18-29 years in good health. V and J are TRBV20-1 and TRBJ2-5; 14 nucleotides match TRBD2. Sequenced material: PBMCs. The CDR3, as DNA: TGCAGTGCTAGAGATCGACTAGCGGGGGGGTCTCGGGAGACCCAGTACTTC. Protein sequence: CSARDRLAGGSRETQYF.